Following are 13 T cell receptor beta chains from one sample sequenced in a study of low-dose radiotherapy and immunotherapy resistance in tumors. Described time point: before trial treatment. Alpha- and beta-chain coverage of first-strand cDNA came from TRAV- and TRBV-specific primers. PCR amplification of the TCRs was performed with Phusion for approximately 20 PCR cycles, and it relied on a constant-region primer together with a V-primer adapter. TCRdb re-called the reads with MiXCR, one entry per CDR3 protein. The data contain tens of thousands of distinct CDR3 sequences, 9% to 9.5% of them singletons. Sequenced material: PBMCs, taken before treatment. These receptors were collected from a male donor with prostate cancer.

For this clonotype: A far bigger clonotype differs at one base, so this is likely a read error. The V and J genes are TRBV6-5 and TRBJ2-7; D might be TRBD2 (5 bases). Trimming removed 7 bases from V and 7 bases from J, with 14 bases in between. CDR3 size: 12 residues. CDR1 and CDR2 (germline): MNHEY, SVGAGI. CDR3 loop: CASKEGVGEQYF. Written as DNA, the CDR3 is TGTGCCAGCAAAGAGGGAGTCGGTGAGCAGTACTTC.

This clonotype was seen at least ten times. CDR3 protein: CASTMDRGRGYEQFF. The CDR3 nucleotides read TGTGCCAGCACCATGGACCGCGGGAGGGGATATGAGCAGTTCTTC. This rearrangement joins TRBV28 to TRBJ2-1; 9 bases align to TRBD2. After removal of 7 bases from V and 8 bases from J, the junction contained 12 bases not matched to a gene. Germline-derived CDR1 and CDR2 are MDHEN and SYDVKM. The CDR3 runs to 15 residues.

About this clonotype: A far larger clone is a single base away, which makes a read error likely. This sequence joins TRBV9 and TRBJ2-1; TRBD2 might be the D (7 bases). V lost 4 bases and J 10 bases, leaving 21 bases between the germline ends. The germline V gene encodes CDR1 SGDLS and CDR2 YYNGEE. This CDR3 contains 15 residues. As DNA, the CDR3 is TGTGCCAGCAGCACGGGGGGCGGGAGCTCCTACGAGCAGTTCTTC. Protein sequence: CASSTGGGSSYEQFF.

Points on this clonotype: A far larger clone is off by one base, so a read error is likely. CDR3 nucleotides: TGTGCCAGCAGCCTAAGACAGGGATATAATCAGCCCCAGCATTTT. Translating it yields CASSLRQGYNQPQHF. The chain links TRBV6-6 to TRBJ1-5, with 7 nucleotides matching TRBD1. Germline V gene lookup returns CDR1 MNHNY and CDR2 SVGAGI (reference sequence). The CDR3 contains 15 residues. With V trimmed by 6 bases and J by 4 bases, 9 bases remained unmatched.

The table lists this clonotype with many counts. The chain employs TRBV7-6 and TRBJ2-1; 9 nucleotides align to TRBD1. V shed 5 bases and J 15 bases; nucleotides not matched to a gene: 5. Germline CDR1 reads SGHVS; CDR2 reads FNYEAQ. This CDR3 region has 11 residues. CDR3 nucleotides: TGTGCCAGCAGCCAACAGGGGGCCACGTTCTTC. Translation gives CASSQQGATFF.

This clonotype was picked up many times. The V gene is TRBV2, the J gene TRBJ2-6, with D perhaps matching TRBD2 (6 bases). V lost 6 bases and J lost 0, with 9 bases in between. This CDR3 has 15 residues. Looked up from germline, CDR1 is SNHLY and CDR2 is FYNNEI. CDR3 nucleotides: TGTGCCAGCAGGGAGGGGTTCTCTGGGGCCAACGTCCTGACTTTC. Protein product: CASREGFSGANVLTF.

In this sample, this clonotype turned up many times. The genes are TRBV18 and TRBJ1-2, with D unclear. The ends were cut back, 3 bases at V and 8 bases at J, with 13 bases in the middle. CDR1 and CDR2 from the germline V gene are KGHSH and LQKENI. The CDR3 is 13 amino acids. CDR3 protein: CASSPAEEGGYTF. DNA of the CDR3: TGTGCCAGCTCACCCGCGGAGGAGGGAGGCTACACCTTC.

This clonotype was counted at least ten times. The CDR3 protein is CASSVGGTRHEQFF. The CDR3 DNA reads TGTGCCAGCTCTGTCGGAGGGACGAGACATGAGCAGTTCTTC. J is TRBJ2-1 and V is TRBV7-8; weak D call: TRBD2 (6 bases). Germline V gene data show CDR1 as SGHVS and CDR2 as FQNEAQ. V dropped 8 bases and J dropped 8 bases, with 19 bases sitting between them. The CDR3 runs to 14 residues.

This clonotype was observed at least ten times. The gene calls are TRBV20-1 and TRBJ1-3; 8 bases line up with TRBD1. There are 16 residues in the CDR3. The V segment lost 0 bases and the J segment 0 bases; nucleotides outside the gene matches: 4. Germline loops: CDR1 DFQATT, CDR2 SNEGSKA (reference sequence). The CDR3 coding sequence is TGCAGTGCTAGAGATGGGACAGGAGGCTCTGGAAACACCATATATTTT. Encoded protein: CSARDGTGGSGNTIYF.

The table lists this clonotype with many counts. V gene TRBV7-2 combines with J gene TRBJ2-7; 13 nucleotides agree with TRBD2. The CDR3 has 16 residues. Germline trimming cut 5 bases from V and 5 bases from J; bases unmatched to any gene: 9. Germline loops: CDR1 SGHTA, CDR2 FQGNSA. The CDR3 DNA follows: TGTGCCAGCAGCCCCCGGACTAGCGGGAGTTCCCACGAGCAGTACTTC. Its protein is CASSPRTSGSSHEQYF.

In regard to this clonotype: This is likely an artifact of a read error, given a far larger clone one base away. The chain's CDR3 is CASSEGHVPYEQYF. As DNA, the CDR3 is TGTGCCAGCAGTGAAGGACATGTCCCCTACGAGCAGTACTTC. The gene calls are TRBV6-8 and TRBJ2-7; possibly TRBD1 for D (5 bases). The germline CDR1 and CDR2 sequences are MNHGY and SAAAGT. The V gene lost 5 bases and the J gene lost 2 bases, with 13 bases spanning the gap. The CDR3 sequence is 14 residues long.

This clonotype was counted at least ten times. V usage is TRBV3-1 and J usage is TRBJ2-1; D not certain. Germline CDR1 reads LGHDT; CDR2 reads YNNKEL (reference sequence). The CDR3 runs to 11 residues. V was trimmed by 1 base and J by 8 bases, leaving 3 bases between them. DNA of the CDR3: TGTGCCAGCAGCCAAGCAGATGAGCAGTTCTTC. Residues: CASSQADEQFF.

This clonotype came up a few times. The DNA is omitted, as the CDR3 cannot be located on it reliably, and the CDR3 follows TCRdb's listing. This chain links TRBV20-1 with TRBJ2-2. Germline assignment: CDR1 DFQATT and CDR2 SNEGSKA (reference sequence). The CDR3 adds up to 15 amino acids, both ends counted. The CDR3 sequence: CSARIGWNTGELFFF.